This TCR beta chain was captured in a study of neurological immune-mediated disorders. Points on this clonotype: What it recognizes is unknown. This CDR3 fails to terminate in the conserved phenylalanine or tryptophan, so it likely reflects a read error.

Sample time point: longitudinal time-point 2. Unsorted libraries were generated from 2 million PBMCs held at -80 degrees C. The germline V gene encodes CDR1 MNHEY and CDR2 SVGAGI. Trimming left V 5 bases short and J 0 bases short, with 13 bases between. CDR3 length: 16 residues. With 10-nucleotide random UMIs, 5'RACE was used to make the cDNA. TCRdb recomputed calls from the 5' RACE reads with MiXCR, one row per CDR3 protein. Of under 100,000 distinct CDR3 sequences detected, 13% appear once; the ten largest clones hold under 6%. Notes on the study in general: No CDR3 amino acid sequences recurred among expanded clones across subjects, suggesting private repertoires in all groups. HTLV-1-associated myelopathy led in TCR clonal expansion, while multiple sclerosis ranked lowest, below healthy controls.

Sequences were obtained from PBMCs. The chain couples TRBV6-5 to TRBJ1-4; D not resolved. This TCR derives from a female donor with HTLV-1-associated myelopathy (HAM/TSP). For the CDR3, the DNA is TGTGCCAGCAGTACCCTCAGGAAGGCAACTAATGAAAAACTGTTTCTT. It encodes CASSTLRKATNEKLFL.